The 18 T cell receptor beta chains given below trace back to one sample, sequenced in a study of PD-1 blockade in classical Hodgkin lymphoma (dated by TCRdb to 2020 to 2021). The time point label on this specimen signifies: newly diagnosed, previously untreated cHL patient sample. Library method: the immunoSEQ multiplex PCR assay. TCRdb retrieved this table from immuneACCESS and kept in-frame rearrangements only. Not all clones are present; in checked studies, unresolved V genes account for under half, and no reason is known for the remainder. Here the sample has 70,000 or so clones; 93% occur a single time. The top ten clonotypes cover 2.6% of the sample. Sequenced input: peripheral blood mononuclear cells (PBMCs). These receptors all stem from a human donor with classical Hodgkin lymphoma.

This chain uses TRBV7-8 with TRBJ1-2, with a weak D call TRBD1 (5 bases). The germline V gene encodes CDR1 SGHVS and CDR2 FQNEAQ. CDR3 length: 13 residues. Between the trimmed V and J ends, which lost 1 base and 3 bases, there was a span of 6 bases. CDR3 nucleotide sequence: TGTGCCAGCAGCTTAGGAGGGGACTATGGCTACACCTTC. Translating gives CASSLGGDYGYTF.

The chain combines TRBV5-1 with TRBJ2-1; TRBD1 matches at 8 bases. With V trimmed by 7 bases and J by 7 bases, 7 bases remained unmatched. The CDR3 is made up of 13 amino acids. Per the germline V gene, CDR1 is SGHRS and CDR2 is YFSETQ. CDR3 residues: CASSPTGVNEQFF. The CDR3 nucleotides are TGCGCCAGCTCCCCGACAGGGGTGAATGAGCAGTTCTTC.

The chain employs TRBV21-1 and TRBJ2-7. TRBV21-1 is classified as a pseudogene. This CDR3 is 13 amino acids long. The CDR3 DNA reads TGTGCCAGATTAACCGACGGCTCCTACGAGCAGTACTTC. Amino acids: CARLTDGSYEQYF.

The rearrangement uses TRBV7-9 and TRBJ1-1; D is unclear. The germline V gene encodes CDR1 SEHNR and CDR2 FQNEAQ (reference sequence). V was shortened by 5 bases and J by 5 bases, with 12 bases between the two germline ends. This CDR3 is built from 13 residues. CDR3: CASSQLGGTEAFF. CDR3 bases: TGTGCCAGCAGCCAGCTCGGTGGGACTGAAGCTTTCTTT.

The rearrangement joins TRBV18 to TRBJ2-7, with D possibly matching TRBD1 (6 bases). The germline CDR1 and CDR2 sequences are KGHSH and LQKENI. The length of the CDR3 is 14 residues. The V and J ends lost 6 bases and 6 bases respectively, with 18 bases between them. CDR3 residues: CASSWDIGVSEQYF. CDR3 in DNA: TGTGCCAGCTCCTGGGACATCGGTGTCTCCGAGCAGTACTTC. Together with reference TRBV18 and TRBJ2-7, the CDR3 gives the full variable domain: NAGVMQNPRHLVRRRGQEARLRCSPMKGHSHVYWYRQLPEEGLKFMVYLQKENIIDESGMPKERFSAEFPKEGPSILRIQQVVRGDSAAYFCASSWDIGVSEQYFGPGTRLTVT.

This clone was detected only once. The J gene is TRBJ1-2, the V gene TRBV7-8; the D gene is possibly TRBD1 (6 bases). The CDR3 runs 13 residues. Per germline, CDR1 SGHVS and CDR2 FQNEAQ. Trimming stripped 5 bases from V and 5 bases from J, with 12 bases between. The CDR3 DNA reads as TGTGCCAGCAGCCCCCCTCAGGGGTATGGCTACACCTTC. Translated: CASSPPQGYGYTF.

The V gene is TRBV7-9, the J gene TRBJ2-2, with D tentatively TRBD1 or TRBD2 (6 bases each). Germline V gene data show CDR1 as SEHNR and CDR2 as FQNEAQ (reference sequence). The CDR3 spans 16 residues. Trimming left V 1 base short and J 3 bases short, with 12 bases between. The CDR3 loop reads CASSLGSGADTGELFF. The CDR3 DNA sequence: TGTGCCAGCAGCTTAGGGTCGGGGGCGGACACCGGGGAGCTGTTTTTT.

The chain uses TRBV19 and TRBJ1-3, with 8 bases that match TRBD1. Trimming at V came to 5 bases and at J to 10 bases, leaving 1 base not matched to a gene. CDR3 length: 11 residues. Per the germline V gene, CDR1 is LNHDA and CDR2 is SQIVND (reference sequence). Here the CDR3 reads CASSDRGTIYF. The CDR3 nucleotides read TGTGCCAGTAGTGACAGGGGTACCATATATTTT. Together with reference TRBV19 and TRBJ1-3, the CDR3 gives the full variable domain: DGGITQSPKYLFRKEGQNVTLSCEQNLNHDAMYWYRQDPGQGLRLIYYSQIVNDFQKGDIAEGYSVSREKKESFPLTVTSAQKNPTAFYLCASSDRGTIYFGEGSWLTVV.

The chain is built from TRBV7-2 and TRBJ1-2, with D uncertain. The germline gives CDR1 SGHTA, CDR2 FQGNSA. Deletions cut 1 base from V and 4 bases from J, with 10 bases between. The CDR3 has 14 amino acids. CDR3 residues: CASSLGWAGYGYTF. CDR3 coding DNA: TGTGCCAGCAGCTTAGGATGGGCAGGCTATGGCTACACCTTC.

V and J are TRBV5-6 and TRBJ2-1; TRBD1 agrees at 10 bases. Looked up from germline, CDR1 is SGHDT and CDR2 is YYEEEE. The CDR3 has 15 amino acids. After removal of 2 bases from V and 6 bases from J, the junction contained 5 bases not matched to a gene. The CDR3 reads CASSFGTGESNEQFF. The CDR3 DNA reads as TGTGCCAGCAGCTTCGGGACAGGGGAGTCCAATGAGCAGTTCTTC.

This clone was recorded once. The genes are TRBV28 and TRBJ2-5; 10 bases are shared with TRBD1. The CDR3 runs 15 residues. Germline V gene lookup returns CDR1 MDHEN and CDR2 SYDVKM. The J segment lost 4 bases and the V segment lost 5 bases, leaving 7 bases of the junction unmatched. The CDR3: CASSAGTGATETQYF. In DNA form, the CDR3 reads TGTGCCAGCAGTGCGGGGACAGGGGCTACAGAGACCCAGTACTTC.

J is TRBJ1-6 and V is TRBV9; D remains ambiguous. The V end was cut by 7 bases, the J end by 0 bases, with 14 bases between. Germline V gene lookup returns CDR1 SGDLS and CDR2 YYNGEE. The CDR3 is 16 residues long. CDR3 in amino acids: CASPPIFISYNSPLHF. CDR3 nucleotides: TGTGCCAGCCCCCCGATATTCATCTCCTATAATTCACCCCTCCACTTT. The whole variable domain, remainder taken from reference TRBV9 and TRBJ1-6, is DSGVTQTPKHLITATGQRVTLRCSPRSGDLSVYWYQQSLDQGLQFLIQYYNGEERAKGNILERFSAQQFPDLHSELNLSSLELGDSALYFCASPPIFISYNSPLHFGNGTRLTVT.

V gene TRBV30 combines with J gene TRBJ2-1, with D tentatively TRBD2 (6 bases). This CDR3 contains 13 residues. Per germline, CDR1 GTSNPN and CDR2 SVGIG (reference sequence). V was clipped by 1 base and J by 9 bases, with 13 bases between them. Here the CDR3 DNA reads TGTGCCTGGAGTGGGCGGGATCCCGGTGAGCAGTTCTTC. Its protein product is CAWSGRDPGEQFF.

This chain joins TRBV6-4 and TRBJ2-1; 7 bases map to TRBD2. With 4 bases clipped from V and 0 bases from J, the junction kept 3 bases outside the gene matches. CDR1 is MRHNA and CDR2 is SNTAGT in the germline V gene. The CDR3 length is 15 residues. The chain's CDR3 is CASSVASGSYNEQFF. CDR3 bases: TGTGCCAGCAGTGTAGCTAGCGGCTCCTACAATGAGCAGTTCTTC.

The genes are TRBV6-1 and TRBJ2-3; possible D gene TRBD2, 5 bases. Germline-derived CDR1 and CDR2 are MNHNS and SASEGT. CDR3 length: 14 amino acids. Trimming stripped 4 bases from V and 4 bases from J, with 12 bases between. In nucleotides, the CDR3 is TGTGCCAGCAGTGTTCGGCTAGCTGCAGATACGCAGTATTTT. Encoded protein: CASSVRLAADTQYF.

This clone turned up a few times. The J gene is TRBJ1-5, the V gene TRBV2, with D possibly matching TRBD1 (5 bases). V was clipped by 5 bases and J by 5 bases, with 16 bases between them. The CDR3 is made up of 15 amino acids. CDR1 is SNHLY, CDR2 FYNNEI, per germline. The CDR3 sequence: CASSKGGREHQPQHF. The CDR3 DNA is TGTGCCAGCAGTAAAGGTGGCAGGGAGCATCAGCCCCAGCATTTT.

V gene TRBV7-6 combines with J gene TRBJ1-6; no definite D call. Germline CDR1 SGHVS, CDR2 FNYEAQ. The length of the CDR3 is 14 residues. V lost 5 bases to trimming and J lost 5 bases, with 10 bases between them. CDR3 nucleotide sequence: TGTGCCAGCAGCCCCATCGGGGATAATTCACCCCTCCACTTT. Protein sequence: CASSPIGDNSPLHF.

CDR3 in DNA: TGTGCCAGCAGCCGGGCGACAGGGTCCTACGAGCAGTACTTC. This encodes CASSRATGSYEQYF. This chain connects TRBV5-4 to TRBJ2-7; 7 nucleotides line up with TRBD1. The CDR3 contains 14 residues. V shed 4 bases, J shed 1 base, and the junction held 5 bases outside the gene matches. Germline V gene sequence: CDR1 SGHNT, CDR2 YYREEE (reference sequence).